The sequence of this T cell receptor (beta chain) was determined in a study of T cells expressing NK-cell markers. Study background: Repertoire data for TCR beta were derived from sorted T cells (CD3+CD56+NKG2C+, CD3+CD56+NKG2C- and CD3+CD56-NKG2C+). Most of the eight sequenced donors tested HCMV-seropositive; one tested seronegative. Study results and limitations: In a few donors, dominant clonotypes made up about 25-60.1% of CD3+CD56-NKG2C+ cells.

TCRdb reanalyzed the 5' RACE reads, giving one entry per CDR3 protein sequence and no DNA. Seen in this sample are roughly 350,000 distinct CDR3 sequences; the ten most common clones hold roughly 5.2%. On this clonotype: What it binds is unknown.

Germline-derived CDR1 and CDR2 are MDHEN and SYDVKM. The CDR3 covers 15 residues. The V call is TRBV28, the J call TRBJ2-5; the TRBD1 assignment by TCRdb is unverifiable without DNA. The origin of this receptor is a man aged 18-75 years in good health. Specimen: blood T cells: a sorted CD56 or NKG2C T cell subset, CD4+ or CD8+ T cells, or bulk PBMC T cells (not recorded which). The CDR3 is CASSLWETEKETQYF.